Following are 21 T cell receptor beta chains from one sample sequenced in a study of blood T cell repertoires in COVID-19. Sequenced by immunoSEQ multiplex PCR; TCRdb stores in-frame clones only, minus some. The data contain some 270,000 clones, around 83% of them seen just once; the ten biggest clones take up 5% to 7.5%. Input material: PBMCs or T cells enriched from blood (not recorded which). The receptors shown here come from a woman aged 50 to 65 who had been exposed to COVID-19.

The chain joins TRBV4-2 to TRBJ2-1; weak D call: TRBD1 (5 bases). V was pared by 4 bases and J by 6 bases, with 13 bases between. The CDR3 has 14 amino acids. Germline V gene sequence: CDR1 LGHNA, CDR2 YNFKEQ. The CDR3 region is CASSLTGRTNEQFF. The CDR3 DNA sequence: TGTGCCAGCAGCCTCACAGGACGGACCAATGAGCAGTTCTTC.

The rearrangement uses TRBV12-3 or TRBV12-4 and TRBJ2-1; D gene unclear. CDR3 length equals 13 residues. The V end was cut by 3 bases, the J end by 4 bases, with 7 bases between. In DNA form, the CDR3 reads TGTGCCAGCAGTTTTTCCTCTTACAATGAGCAGTTCTTC. Translating gives CASSFSSYNEQFF.

For the CDR3, the DNA is TGTGCCAGCTCACCACAACCGGGTTTCGAGGATGGCTACACCTTC. Translated: CASSPQPGFEDGYTF. The V gene is TRBV18, the J gene TRBJ1-2; D uncertain. This CDR3 comprises 15 residues. The V gene lost 1 base and the J gene lost 6 bases, with 15 bases spanning the gap. Looked up from germline, CDR1 is KGHSH and CDR2 is LQKENI.

The rearrangement links TRBV19 to TRBJ1-5; D is uncertain. The CDR3 totals 13 residues. Per germline, CDR1 LNHDA and CDR2 SQIVND (reference sequence). V lost 2 bases and J 6 bases, leaving 8 bases between the germline ends. CDR3 nucleotide sequence: TGTGCCAGTAGTATACAGAAAGTTCAGCCCCAGCATTTT. This encodes CASSIQKVQPQHF. Combining the CDR3 with reference TRBV19 and TRBJ1-5 gives the whole variable domain DGGITQSPKYLFRKEGQNVTLSCEQNLNHDAMYWYRQDPGQGLRLIYYSQIVNDFQKGDIAEGYSVSREKKESFPLTVTSAQKNPTAFYLCASSIQKVQPQHFGDGTRLSIL.

The DNA of the CDR3 is TGTGCCAGCAGCCCCCGGGAGAGGAACACTGAAGCTTTCTTT. Protein: CASSPRERNTEAFF. The chain carries TRBV14 and TRBJ1-1, with D unclear. This CDR3 has 14 residues. V dropped 4 bases and J dropped 1 base, with 10 bases sitting between them. The germline gives CDR1 SGHDN, CDR2 FVKESK.

This sequence joins TRBV5-8 and TRBJ1-1, with D maybe TRBD1 (5 bases). Germline V gene lookup returns CDR1 SGHTS and CDR2 YDEGEE. The CDR3 loop spans 15 amino acids. Trimming took off 4 bases at V and 0 bases at J, with 13 bases between the two ends. CDR3 amino acids: CASSPKGALNTEAFF. CDR3 nucleotides: TGTGCCAGCAGCCCTAAAGGGGCCTTGAACACTGAAGCTTTCTTT.

The chain recombines TRBV4-1 with TRBJ1-1, with D possibly matching TRBD1 (6 bases). The V end lost 1 base, the J end lost 4 bases, and 10 bases lay between the germline ends. Germline CDR1 is MGHRA and CDR2 is YSYEKL. This CDR3 is 14 amino acids long. CDR3 region: CASSQVHRVTEAFF. Here the CDR3 DNA reads TGCGCCAGCAGCCAAGTCCACAGGGTCACTGAAGCTTTCTTT.

The chain is built from TRBV6-5 and TRBJ2-7; 11 nucleotides align to TRBD1. V was pared by 5 bases and J by 3 bases, with 6 bases of the junction left unmatched. The CDR3 totals 15 residues. Looked up from germline, CDR1 is MNHEY and CDR2 is SVGAGI. CDR3 sequence (DNA): TGTGCCAGCAGTCGAACCGGGACAGGGGGCTACGAGCAGTACTTC. Amino acids: CASSRTGTGGYEQYF.

This chain uses TRBV28 with TRBJ1-6; D not certain. CDR1 is MDHEN, CDR2 SYDVKM, per germline. The CDR3 totals 15 residues. V lost 5 bases and J lost 9, with 17 bases in between. DNA for the CDR3: TGTGCCAGCAGTCGACCCCCCCAGGCTGGTTCACCCCTCCACTTT. Translating gives CASSRPPQAGSPLHF.

A note on this clone: Other DNA sequences in this sample translate to the same CDR3. The genes are TRBV10-3 and TRBJ2-2; perhaps TRBD2 as D (6 bases). This CDR3 is built from 12 residues. Between the trimmed V and J ends, which lost 11 bases and 7 bases, there was a span of 14 bases. Germline lookup yields CDR1 ENHRY and CDR2 SYGVKD. CDR3 DNA: TGTGCCTCAACCGGGGGAGGCGGGGAGCTGTTTTTT. This gives the protein CASTGGGGELFF.

This clone was counted once. The chain has TRBV5-4 and TRBJ1-1; the D is unclear. Trimming shortened V by 0 bases and J by 7 bases, and 7 bases separated the two germline ends. The germline V gene has CDR1 SGHNT and CDR2 YYREEE (reference sequence). The CDR3 spans 12 residues. CDR3 DNA: TGTGCCAGCAGCTTGGGCGGACTTGAAGCTTTCTTT. Its protein product is CASSLGGLEAFF.

The V call is TRBV29-1, the J call TRBJ2-1; D may be TRBD1 (7 bases). The CDR3 is 14 amino acids. Per germline, CDR1 SQVTM and CDR2 ANQGSEA. Trimming removed 7 bases at V and 1 base at J, with 14 bases between. The CDR3 nucleotides read TGCAGCGGCGGGACAGTCCAATCCTACAATGAGCAGTTCTTC. Its protein product is CSGGTVQSYNEQFF.

The chain employs TRBV5-1 and TRBJ1-1, with D unclear. There are 15 residues in the CDR3. CDR1 and CDR2 (germline): SGHRS, YFSETQ. Trimming took off 4 bases at V and 5 bases at J, with 18 bases between the two ends. In DNA form, the CDR3 reads TGCGCCAGCAGCAAAACAGCCACCGAGCAGACTGAAGCTTTCTTT. Its protein is CASSKTATEQTEAFF.

This chain uses TRBV5-5 with TRBJ1-1, with 8 nucleotides matching TRBD1. V lost 1 base to trimming and J lost 10 bases; unmatched junction nucleotides: 6. This CDR3 contains 13 residues. Germline loops: CDR1 SGHKS, CDR2 YYEKEE (reference sequence). This CDR3 is CASSLPGGRGAFF. Written as DNA, the CDR3 is TGTGCCAGCAGCTTGCCAGGGGGCAGGGGAGCTTTCTTT.

The table lists this clone with a few counts. V usage is TRBV30 and J usage is TRBJ2-5; 7 bases match TRBD2. Germline CDR1 and CDR2: GTSNPN and SVGIG (reference sequence). The V segment lost 3 bases and the J segment 4 bases; nucleotides outside the gene matches: 8. The length of the CDR3 is 14 residues. The CDR3 region is CAWSPGGLGETQYF. CDR3 nucleotides: TGTGCCTGGAGCCCGGGGGGATTAGGAGAGACCCAGTACTTC.

The chain employs TRBV19 and TRBJ2-3; 15 bases fit TRBD2. The CDR3 totals 16 residues. Trimming at V came to 4 bases and at J to 6 bases, leaving 5 bases not matched to a gene. The germline CDR1 and CDR2 sequences are LNHDA and SQIVND (reference sequence). The DNA of the CDR3 is TGTGCCAGTAGTACCGGACTAGCGGGGGGGCCGGATACGCAGTATTTT. Protein product: CASSTGLAGGPDTQYF.

This clone was found once. The chain uses TRBV7-9 and TRBJ1-1, with a weak D call TRBD1 (6 bases). V gave up 4 bases and J gave up 0 bases, with 15 bases separating them. Per the germline V gene, CDR1 is SEHNR and CDR2 is FQNEAQ (reference sequence). CDR3 size: 16 residues. CDR3 DNA: TGTGCCAGCAGCTCCGATCAGGGGTTTATGAACACTGAAGCTTTCTTT. It translates to CASSSDQGFMNTEAFF.

The V and J genes are TRBV18 and TRBJ2-2; D is unclear. The CDR3 consists of 17 residues. Trimming shortened V by 3 bases and J by 5 bases, and 19 bases separated the two germline ends. Germline values: CDR1 KGHSH, CDR2 LQKENI. The DNA for the CDR3 is TGTGCCAGCTCACCTCCGCCGCTCGTTACTATGACCGGGGAGCTGTTTTTT. Translated, it gives CASSPPPLVTMTGELFF.

The V and J genes are TRBV6-1 and TRBJ2-7, with D unclear. CDR3 length: 12 amino acids. V dropped 3 bases and J dropped 4 bases, with 7 bases sitting between them. Germline loops: CDR1 MNHNS, CDR2 SASEGT. The CDR3 protein is CASSDLAYEQYF. The CDR3 region has the DNA TGTGCCAGCAGTGACCTGGCATACGAGCAGTACTTC.

The table lists this clone with a count of one. The J gene is TRBJ2-2, the V gene TRBV19; the D gene is possibly TRBD1 (5 bases). CDR3 size: 12 residues. CDR1 is LNHDA, CDR2 SQIVND, per germline (reference sequence). Between the trimmed V and J ends, which lost 10 bases and 6 bases, there was a span of 12 bases. The CDR3 DNA is TGTGCCACCAAGGCCAGGGCCGGGGAGCTGTTTTTT. Its protein product is CATKARAGELFF.

This clone turned up a few times. The V gene is TRBV27, the J gene TRBJ1-2, with 7 bases that match TRBD1. The V segment lost 4 bases and the J segment 3 bases; nucleotides outside the gene matches: 5. This CDR3 is built from 14 residues. The germline V gene encodes CDR1 MNHEY and CDR2 SMNVEV (reference sequence). The DNA for the CDR3 is TGTGCCAGCAGTTACCGACAGGGCGACTATGGCTACACCTTC. It translates to CASSYRQGDYGYTF.